This T cell receptor beta chain comes out of a study of radiotherapy plus CTLA-4 blockade in lung cancer. In the study overall: Disease control reached over 30%, with objective responses in 15% to 20%. Study-level findings and limits: Together with interferon-beta, which increased in serum after radiation, early dynamic changes in blood T cell clones were reportedly the best predictors of response. Blood saw expansion of tumor-derived TCR clones after radiotherapy plus ipilimumab.

Receiving focal radiation plus CTLA-4 blockade with ipilimumab were patients who had chemo-refractory metastatic non-small-cell lung cancer. The table came from immunoSEQ multiplex PCR; TCRdb's copy has only in-frame clones and leaves some out. The table shows approximately 67,000 clones, with around four fifths occurring only once. A note on this clone: Antigen specificity is unknown.

The clonotype was recovered from a human donor with non-small cell lung cancer who had a partial response to radiotherapy plus ipilimumab. The specimen comprised peripheral blood, sampled from a patient treated with radiotherapy plus ipilimumab.

The CDR3 DNA is TGTGCCAGCAGTTTGACGGGAGTCCGGGGCGAGCAGTACTTC. The encoded protein is CASSLTGVRGEQYF. The gene calls are TRBV27 and TRBJ2-7; D may be TRBD2 (6 bases). The V gene lost 3 bases and the J gene lost 6 bases, with 15 bases spanning the gap. The CDR3 runs to 14 residues. Per the germline V gene, CDR1 is MNHEY and CDR2 is SMNVEV (reference sequence).